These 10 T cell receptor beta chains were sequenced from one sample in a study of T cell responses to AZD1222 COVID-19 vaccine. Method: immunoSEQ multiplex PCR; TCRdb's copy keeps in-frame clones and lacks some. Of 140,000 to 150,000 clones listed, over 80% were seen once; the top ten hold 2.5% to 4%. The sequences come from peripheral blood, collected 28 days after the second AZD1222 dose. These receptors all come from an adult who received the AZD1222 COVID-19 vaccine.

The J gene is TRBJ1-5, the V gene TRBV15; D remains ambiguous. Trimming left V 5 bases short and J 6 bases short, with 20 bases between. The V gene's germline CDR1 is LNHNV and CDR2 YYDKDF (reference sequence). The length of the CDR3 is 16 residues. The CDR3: CATSDVGPPWGQPQHF. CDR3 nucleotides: TGTGCCACCAGCGACGTCGGGCCGCCGTGGGGTCAGCCCCAGCATTTT.

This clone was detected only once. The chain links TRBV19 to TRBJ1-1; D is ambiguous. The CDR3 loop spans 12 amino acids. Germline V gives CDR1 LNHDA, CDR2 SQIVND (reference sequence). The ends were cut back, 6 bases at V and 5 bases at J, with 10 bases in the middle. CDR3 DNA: TGTGCCAGTAGAGAGGGATGGACTGAAGCTTTCTTT. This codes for CASREGWTEAFF.

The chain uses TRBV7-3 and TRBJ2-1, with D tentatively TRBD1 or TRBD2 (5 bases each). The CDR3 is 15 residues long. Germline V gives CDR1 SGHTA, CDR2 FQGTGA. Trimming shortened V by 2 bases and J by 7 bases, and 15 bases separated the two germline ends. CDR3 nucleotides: TGTGCCAGCAGCTTACAGGGTGAGGAGGCAAATGAGCAGTTCTTC. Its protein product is CASSLQGEEANEQFF.

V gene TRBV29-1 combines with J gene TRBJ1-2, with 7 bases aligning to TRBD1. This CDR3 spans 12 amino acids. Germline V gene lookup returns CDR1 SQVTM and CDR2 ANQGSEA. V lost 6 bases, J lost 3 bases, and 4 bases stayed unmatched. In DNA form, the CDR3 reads TGCAGCGTAGCGGACAGGCACTATGGCTACACCTTC. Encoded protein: CSVADRHYGYTF.

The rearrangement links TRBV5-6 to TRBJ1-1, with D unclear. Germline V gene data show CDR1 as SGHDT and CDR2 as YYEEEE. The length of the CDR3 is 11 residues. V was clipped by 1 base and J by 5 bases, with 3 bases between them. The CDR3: CASSLRTEAFF. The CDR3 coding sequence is TGTGCCAGCAGCTTGAGGACTGAAGCTTTCTTT. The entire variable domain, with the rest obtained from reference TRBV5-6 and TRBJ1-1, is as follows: DAGVTQSPTHLIKTRGQQVTLRCSPKSGHDTVSWYQQALGQGPQFIFQYYEEEERQRGNFPDRFSGHQFPNYSSELNVNALLLGDSALYLCASSLRTEAFFGQGTRLTVV.

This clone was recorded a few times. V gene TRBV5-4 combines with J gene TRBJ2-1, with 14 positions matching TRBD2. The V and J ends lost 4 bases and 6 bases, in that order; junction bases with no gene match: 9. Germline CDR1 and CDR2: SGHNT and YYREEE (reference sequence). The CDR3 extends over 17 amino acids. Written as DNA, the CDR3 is TGTGCCAGCAGCCCCGGGACTAGCGGGAGCCTTTCCAATGAGCAGTTCTTC. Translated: CASSPGTSGSLSNEQFF.

The CDR3 loop is CASSPLGQRGQPQHF. The CDR3 DNA is TGTGCCAGTAGTCCCCTCGGACAGCGGGGACAGCCCCAGCATTTT. The chain has TRBV19 and TRBJ1-5, with D perhaps TRBD1 (6 bases). V dropped 5 bases and J dropped 7 bases, with 18 bases sitting between them. Per germline, CDR1 LNHDA and CDR2 SQIVND (reference sequence). This CDR3 comprises 15 residues.

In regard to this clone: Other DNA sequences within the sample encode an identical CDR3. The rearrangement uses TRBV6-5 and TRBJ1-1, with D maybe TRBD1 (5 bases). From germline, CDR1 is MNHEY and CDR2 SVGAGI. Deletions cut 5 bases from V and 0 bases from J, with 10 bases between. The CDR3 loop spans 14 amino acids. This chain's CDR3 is CASSPGTLNTEAFF. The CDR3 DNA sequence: TGTGCCAGCAGTCCCGGGACGTTGAACACTGAAGCTTTCTTT.

For the CDR3, the DNA is TGTGCCAGAGGGGGGACAGGACCGGGCTACACCTTC. Amino acids: CARGGTGPGYTF. The chain recombines TRBV2 with TRBJ1-2; TRBD1 matches at 8 bases. Looked up from germline, CDR1 is SNHLY and CDR2 is FYNNEI. Trimming removed 9 bases from V and 8 bases from J; junction bases left unmatched: 8. This CDR3 has 12 amino acids.

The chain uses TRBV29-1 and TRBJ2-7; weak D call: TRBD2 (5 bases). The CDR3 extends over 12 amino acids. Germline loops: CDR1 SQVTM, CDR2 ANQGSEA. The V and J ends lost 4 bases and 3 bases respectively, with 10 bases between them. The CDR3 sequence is CSVGYGLYEQYF. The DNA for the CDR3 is TGCAGCGTTGGGTACGGACTCTACGAGCAGTACTTC.